These 27 T cell receptor beta chains were all obtained from the same sample, sequenced in a study of chronic HIV infection and antiretroviral therapy. TCRdb called the 5' RACE reads again in MiXCR, with one record for every CDR3 protein. The sample yields fewer than 40,000 distinct CDR3 sequences, over 7.5% seen once. The sample consisted of peripheral blood. These receptor sequences come from an adult who had HIV and had not received antiretroviral therapy, or was an uninfected healthy control (not recorded which).

This clonotype was found a few times. The chain couples TRBV20-1 to TRBJ1-5, with 8 bases matching TRBD1. Germline trimming cut 4 bases from V and 4 bases from J; bases unmatched to any gene: 6. Per the germline V gene, CDR1 is DFQATT and CDR2 is SNEGSKA (reference sequence). The CDR3 has 14 amino acids. DNA for the CDR3: TGCAGTGCTACCGCAGGGGGCAGGAATCAGCCCCAGCATTTT. Translated: CSATAGGRNQPQHF.

The J gene is TRBJ1-4, the V gene TRBV27; D possibly corresponds to TRBD1 (5 bases). Between the trimmed V and J ends, which lost 6 bases and 3 bases, there was a span of 11 bases. Per the germline V gene, CDR1 is MNHEY and CDR2 is SMNVEV (reference sequence). The CDR3 is 14 residues long. The CDR3: CASSRDRSNEKLFF. The CDR3 DNA reads TGTGCCAGCAGCCGGGACCGGTCTAATGAAAAACTGTTTTTT.

In its sample, this clonotype was seen a few times. The V gene is TRBV10-3, the J gene TRBJ1-2; tentatively, D is TRBD1 (5 bases). The CDR3 length is 15 residues. Germline V CDR1 and CDR2: ENHRY, SYGVKD. V lost 8 bases, J lost 6 bases, and 22 bases lay in between. The CDR3 loop is CAIAQEGSGLDGYTF. The CDR3 DNA is TGTGCCATCGCCCAAGAGGGTTCAGGGCTGGATGGCTACACCTTC.

This clonotype was seen many times. The chain links TRBV18 to TRBJ1-5; D is undetermined. Per the germline V gene, CDR1 is KGHSH and CDR2 is LQKENI. Trimming pared 4 bases from V and 1 base from J, leaving 5 bases between. The CDR3 sequence is 13 residues long. The CDR3 DNA sequence: TGTGCCAGCTCACTAGGGAGCAATCAGCCCCAGCATTTT. Translated: CASSLGSNQPQHF.

The sample holds a few counts of this clonotype. The chain combines TRBV29-1 with TRBJ2-7, with D possibly matching TRBD2 (5 bases). The germline V gene encodes CDR1 SQVTM and CDR2 ANQGSEA. V lost 5 bases and J lost 1, with 12 bases in between. There are 13 residues in the CDR3. Here the CDR3 reads CSVIERRSYEQYF. The CDR3 bases are TGCAGCGTTATCGAGCGGAGGTCCTACGAGCAGTACTTC.

This clonotype was seen at least ten times. The rearrangement uses TRBV12-3 or TRBV12-4 and TRBJ2-1; 11 bases agree with TRBD1. The ends lost 7 bases at V and 6 bases at J; junction bases unmatched: 5. The CDR3 is 14 amino acids. The CDR3 region is CASTGDRGSNEQFF. The CDR3 nucleotides are TGTGCCAGCACCGGGGACAGGGGGAGCAATGAGCAGTTCTTC.

This clonotype was recorded at least ten times. V and J are TRBV11-2 and TRBJ2-3; no definite D call. The CDR3 loop spans 15 amino acids. V lost 0 bases and J lost 1, with 8 bases in between. Germline-derived CDR1 and CDR2 are SGHAT and FQNNGV. CDR3 amino acids: CASSLDSAGTDTQYF. Written as DNA, the CDR3 is TGTGCCAGCAGCTTAGATTCCGCGGGCACAGATACGCAGTATTTT.

CDR3 protein: CASNPAQRDSTDTQYF. The CDR3 coding sequence is TGTGCCAGCAATCCGGCCCAGCGCGATAGCACAGATACGCAGTATTTT. The V gene is TRBV12-3 or TRBV12-4, the J gene TRBJ2-3; D is undetermined. V lost 7 bases and J 0 bases, leaving 17 bases between the germline ends. The CDR3 sequence is 16 residues long.

The chain couples TRBV7-2 to TRBJ2-7; D is unclear. The CDR3 totals 12 residues. Germline loops: CDR1 SGHTA, CDR2 FQGNSA. V was cut by 4 bases and J by 1 base, with 5 bases left in between. CDR3 in amino acids: CASSSVSYEQYF. The CDR3 coding sequence is TGTGCCAGCAGCTCAGTTTCCTACGAGCAGTACTTC.

This clonotype was seen more than once but under ten times. The rearrangement uses TRBV4-1 and TRBJ1-1; no definite D call. The CDR3 covers 14 residues. The germline V gene has CDR1 MGHRA and CDR2 YSYEKL. Trimming took off 0 bases at V and 3 bases at J, with 8 bases between the two ends. The CDR3, as DNA: TGCGCCAGCAGCCAAGATTGGGGTGACACTGAAGCTTTCTTT. Translated: CASSQDWGDTEAFF.

This clonotype came up many times. The chain couples TRBV4-3 to TRBJ2-3; TRBD1 matches 8 bases. Germline V gene data show CDR1 as LGHNA and CDR2 as YSLEER. This CDR3 comprises 15 residues. Trimming cost V 3 bases and J 4 bases; bases outside gene matches: 6. The CDR3 DNA reads TGCGCCAGCAGCCAGGCAGGGGGCCGGGCAGATACGCAGTATTTT. This encodes CASSQAGGRADTQYF.

The chain joins TRBV6-6 to TRBJ2-1; D is perhaps TRBD1 (5 bases). Germline V gives CDR1 MNHNY, CDR2 SVGAGI (reference sequence). The CDR3 totals 11 residues. Trimming took off 6 bases at V and 7 bases at J, with 7 bases between the two ends. CDR3 nucleotides: TGTGCCAGCAGAGGGGCTAATGAGCAGTTCTTC. This translates into CASRGANEQFF.

V usage is TRBV9 and J usage is TRBJ1-1; a weak D match, TRBD1 (5 bases). V lost 1 base, J lost 4 bases, and 11 bases lay in between. The CDR3 runs 14 residues. Per germline, CDR1 SGDLS and CDR2 YYNGEE. The CDR3 coding sequence is TGTGCCAGCAGCGTATCCCAGGGCGGCACTGAAGCTTTCTTT. This sequence encodes CASSVSQGGTEAFF. The full variable domain, in which reference TRBV9 and TRBJ1-1 provide the parts outside the CDR3, is DSGVTQTPKHLITATGQRVTLRCSPRSGDLSVYWYQQSLDQGLQFLIQYYNGEERAKGNILERFSAQQFPDLHSELNLSSLELGDSALYFCASSVSQGGTEAFFGQGTRLTVV.

There are a few counts of this clonotype. V and J are TRBV18 and TRBJ1-2, with D uncertain. There are 12 residues in the CDR3. V gave up 2 bases and J gave up 7 bases, with 8 bases separating them. CDR1 KGHSH and CDR2 LQKENI come from the germline V gene. The CDR3 nucleotides are TGTGCCAGCTCACCAGAACTCGCTGGCTACACCTTC. This codes for CASSPELAGYTF.

The chain employs TRBV7-6 and TRBJ1-2, with TRBD1 matching 7 bases. The germline CDR1 and CDR2 sequences are SGHVS and FNYEAQ. CDR3 length equals 15 residues. V was pared by 4 bases and J by 0 bases, with 5 bases of the junction left unmatched. CDR3 DNA sequence: TGTGCCAGCAGCTCATGGGACAGTCCTAACTATGGCTACACCTTC. Amino acid sequence: CASSSWDSPNYGYTF.

V is TRBV12-3 or TRBV12-4 and J is TRBJ1-2, with a weak D call TRBD1 (6 bases). The CDR3 sequence is 12 residues long. V lost 2 bases and J 6 bases, leaving 7 bases between the germline ends. DNA of the CDR3: TGTGCCAGCAGTTTAAGGGGGGATGGCTACACCTTC. It specifies CASSLRGDGYTF.

This clonotype was detected a few times. The rearrangement uses TRBV10-3 and TRBJ2-7, with 7 positions matching TRBD1. This CDR3 region has 16 residues. V lost 0 bases to trimming and J lost 5 bases; unmatched junction nucleotides: 10. Germline V gives CDR1 ENHRY, CDR2 SYGVKD. CDR3 region: CAISESVGGRAHEQYF. CDR3 nucleotides: TGTGCCATCAGTGAGTCGGTAGGGGGCAGGGCCCACGAGCAGTACTTC.

This clonotype was observed at least ten times. The genes are TRBV6-5 and TRBJ2-7, with D perhaps matching TRBD1 (5 bases). The CDR3 spans 13 residues. The V end lost 4 bases, the J end lost 2 bases, and 9 bases lay between the germline ends. CDR1 is MNHEY and CDR2 is SVGAGI in the germline V gene. The CDR3 DNA follows: TGTGCCAGCAGTTCGACAGAGACCTACGAGCAGTACTTC. As protein: CASSSTETYEQYF.

In its sample, this clonotype was seen many times. The chain has TRBV5-1 and TRBJ2-1; 10 bases map to TRBD1. The CDR3 runs to 15 residues. Germline loops: CDR1 SGHRS, CDR2 YFSETQ. After removal of 5 bases from V and 6 bases from J, the junction contained 8 bases not matched to a gene. The CDR3 region is CASRPGTGVRNEQFF. The CDR3 DNA follows: TGCGCCAGCAGGCCAGGGACAGGGGTCCGCAATGAGCAGTTCTTC.

This chain connects TRBV12-5 to TRBJ2-6, with D tentatively TRBD1 (5 bases). The CDR3 contains 16 residues. Germline-derived CDR1 and CDR2 are LGHNT and FRNRAP. Trimming took off 6 bases at V and 2 bases at J, with 14 bases between the two ends. For the CDR3, the DNA is TGTGCTAGTGGCCTTAACGCCAGGGCTGGGGCCAACGTCCTGACTTTC. Protein sequence: CASGLNARAGANVLTF.

This clonotype was recorded many times. V usage is TRBV20-1 and J usage is TRBJ1-1, with a possible D match to TRBD1 (5 bases). The CDR3 totals 12 residues. Germline lookup yields CDR1 DFQATT and CDR2 SNEGSKA (reference sequence). V was pared by 0 bases and J by 11 bases, with 13 bases between. The CDR3 region has the DNA TGCAGTGCTAGAGATTTGCAGGGCAATGCTTTCTTT. The encoded protein is CSARDLQGNAFF.

This clonotype was found a few times. The chain has TRBV2 and TRBJ1-2; possibly TRBD1 for D (6 bases). The CDR3 consists of 15 residues. Germline values: CDR1 SNHLY, CDR2 FYNNEI. Trimming cost V 3 bases and J 4 bases, with 15 bases left between them. The CDR3 protein is CASSDFRGETYGYTF. The DNA of the CDR3 is TGTGCCAGCAGTGACTTCAGGGGTGAGACCTATGGCTACACCTTC.

This clonotype was seen many times. This chain uses TRBV4-1 with TRBJ1-5; D may be TRBD1 (5 bases). V dropped 0 bases and J dropped 4 bases, with 10 bases sitting between them. The CDR3 extends over 15 amino acids. CDR1 is MGHRA, CDR2 YSYEKL, per germline. The CDR3 reads CASSQDRDSNQPQHF. The CDR3 DNA sequence: TGCGCCAGCAGCCAAGATCGAGACAGTAATCAGCCCCAGCATTTT.

This clonotype was observed at least ten times. The rearrangement links TRBV2 to TRBJ2-4; 7 nucleotides align to TRBD1. The CDR3 runs 14 residues. J was trimmed by 5 bases and V by 6 bases; bases with no gene match: 7. From germline, CDR1 is SNHLY and CDR2 FYNNEI. For the CDR3, the DNA is TGTGCCAGCAGCCCGACAGGGATTGAAAACATTCAGTACTTC. It is translated as CASSPTGIENIQYF.

The genes are TRBV21-1 and TRBJ2-2; no check of the table's D call, TRBD1, against the DNA was made. TRBV21-1 is given as a pseudogene. This CDR3 has 17 amino acids. CDR3: CASSKAEWGQGPGELFF. The CDR3 nucleotides are TGTGCCAGCAGCAAAGCCGAGTGGGGACAGGGGCCCGGGGAGCTGTTTTTT.

This clonotype was observed at least ten times. V is TRBV20-1 and J is TRBJ2-2; the D gene is possibly TRBD1 (5 bases). CDR3 length: 15 amino acids. Trimming cost V 0 bases and J 5 bases, with 13 bases left between them. CDR1 DFQATT and CDR2 SNEGSKA come from the germline V gene (reference sequence). The CDR3 loop reads CSARDQGSGTGELFF. CDR3 nucleotides: TGCAGTGCTAGAGATCAGGGTAGTGGGACCGGGGAGCTGTTTTTT.

This clonotype was detected many times. The chain employs TRBV29-1 and TRBJ2-7, with 8 bases that match TRBD1. There are 15 residues in the CDR3. Germline V gene lookup returns CDR1 SQVTM and CDR2 ANQGSEA. Trimming removed 4 bases from V and 1 base from J; junction bases left unmatched: 9. CDR3 region: CSVVTSWDRSYEQYF. CDR3 bases: TGCAGCGTTGTGACGTCCTGGGACAGGTCCTACGAGCAGTACTTC.